The clone carrying this T cell receptor beta chain has a count of ten or more. What it binds is unknown. The germline CDR1 and CDR2 sequences are SSHAT and FNYEAQ (reference sequence). The CDR3 runs to 15 residues. Trimming removed 5 bases from V and 12 bases from J; junction bases left unmatched: 7. The data belong to a study of early T cells in non-severe SARS-CoV-2 infection. About the research overall: Sequencing of unsorted whole blood was done on bulk RNA, leaving chains unpaired. Notes on the study in general: CD4 and private specificities were missed by VDJdb matching, which favored anti-spike CD8 responses.

cDNA molecules, individually, were tagged with unique molecular identifiers. TCRdb passed the 5' RACE reads through MiXCR, listing each CDR3 protein once. The table lists about 20,000 distinct CDR3 sequences, around 5.7% of them singletons, with around 5.8% in the top ten. The sample taken for sequencing was whole blood. V usage is TRBV7-7 and J usage is TRBJ2-2; TRBD2 agrees at 15 bases. The clonotype originates from an adult who was a healthcare worker with PCR-confirmed SARS-CoV-2 infection or an uninfected control (not recorded which). CDR3 sequence (DNA): TGTGCCAGCAGCGGGACTAGCGGGAGGTCGGGAAAGCTGTTTTTT. Encoded protein: CASSGTSGRSGKLFF.